This TCR beta chain was sequenced during a study of T cell changes during pregnancy in multiple sclerosis. Sequenced by immunoSEQ multiplex PCR; TCRdb stores in-frame clones only, minus some. The sample lists around 51,000 clones; approximately 94% were seen once. This CDR3 is 15 amino acids long. Trimming cost V 7 bases and J 3 bases; bases outside gene matches: 9. Germline V gene lookup returns CDR1 ENHRY and CDR2 SYGVKD. The sample holds one count of this clone. The receptor was isolated from a female donor with multiple sclerosis, enrolled in a pregnancy study. The sequences come from CD4+ T cells from peripheral blood mononuclear cells, collected in the second trimester of pregnancy. The chain uses TRBV10-3 and TRBJ2-1; 7 nucleotides line up with TRBD1. This CDR3 is CAIKEAQGDYNEQFF. The CDR3 DNA is TGTGCCATCAAGGAAGCCCAGGGGGACTACAATGAGCAGTTCTTC.